The text below deals with one T cell receptor beta chain. Its antigen is unknown. This entry comes from a study of human T cells and chemical hapten exposure. Study details: Patches with 0.01% DPC went on the upper back, and the tests were read at 6 days. Study-level results: The presence of alopecia in the donors means their immune response may differ from healthy people's. TCRs whose frequency exceeded 1 in 1000 remained the same following DPC sensitization.

Attachment of unique molecular identifiers to individual cDNA molecules was performed in the library. One entry per CDR3 protein results from TCRdb running MiXCR on the RACE reads. The sample shows approximately 90,000 distinct CDR3 sequences, approximately 11% of them seen only once. The trim removed 3 bases at V and 3 bases at J, leaving 2 bases unmatched. This CDR3 comprises 13 residues. Per germline, CDR1 DFQATT and CDR2 SNEGSKA (reference sequence). Time point: patch test 2, 6 weeks after DPC sensitization. As for treatment: therapeutic diphenylcyclopropenone sensitization with weekly scalp DPC. The TCR sequence derives from a man in his forties or fifties with alopecia areata. Some clones in this sample may be carry-over from other donors' samples. Specimen: whole blood, collected in connection with sensitization to the hapten diphenylcyclopropenone (DPC). The chain has TRBV20-1 and TRBJ2-1, with 7 bases identical to TRBD1. The CDR3 sequence: CSASRDSYNEQFF. CDR3 bases: TGCAGTGCTAGCCGGGACAGCTACAATGAGCAGTTCTTC.